This is a list of T cell receptor beta chains from one sample in a study of shared clonotypes between healthy human individuals. Data came from immunoSEQ multiplex PCR; TCRdb stores just in-frame clones and leaves some out. The data show about 2 million clones, approximately 94% seen once. Sequenced input: naive CD8+ T cells sorted from blood. These receptors were taken from a man aged 18-30 years in good health. CDR3s include the opening cysteine and the closing phenylalanine or tryptophan. The D gene is left open where the match is weak. Not all rows give a size; the values are once, few, many and, for expanded clones, a class.

d_gene,abundance,j_gene,v_gene,CDR3aa,CDR3nt
.,.,TRBJ2-3,TRBV5-4,CASSLASGPDTQYF,TGTGCCAGCAGTTTAGCGAGCGGACCAGATACGCAGTATTTT
.,.,TRBJ2-3,TRBV6-5,CASTYDRNTDTQYF,TGTGCCAGTACATACGACAGGAACACAGATACGCAGTATTTT
.,few,TRBJ1-2,TRBV28,CASSPGLGGYTF,TGTGCCAGCAGCCCGGGACTCGGGGGCTACACCTTC
.,few,TRBJ2-7,TRBV11-2,CASSLDRTYEQYF,TGTGCCAGCAGCTTGGACAGAACCTACGAGCAGTACTTC
TRBD1,.,TRBJ1-4,TRBV6-1,CASSEWTGFATNEKLFF,TGTGCCAGCAGTGAGTGGACAGGGTTCGCAACTAATGAAAAACTGTTTTTT
TRBD2,.,TRBJ2-1,TRBV28,CASSPGTSGVNEQFF,TGTGCCAGCAGCCCCGGGACTAGCGGGGTTAATGAGCAGTTCTTC
.,.,TRBJ2-5,TRBV4-1,CASSQEDAGLRQETQYF,TGCGCCAGCAGCCAAGAAGACGCCGGCCTAAGGCAAGAGACCCAGTACTTC
.,.,TRBJ2-5,TRBV27,CASSLVSGQEGFQYF,TGTGCCAGCAGTTTAGTTTCAGGGCAGGAGGGATTCCAGTACTTC
.,.,TRBJ2-5,TRBV7-9,CASSLGFRSPVDETQYF,TGTGCCAGCAGCTTAGGATTCAGGTCCCCTGTGGATGAGACCCAGTACTTC
.,.,TRBJ1-5,TRBV6-6,CASSFPTLNQPQHF,TGTGCCAGCAGTTTCCCGACTCTGAATCAGCCCCAGCATTTT
TRBD1,.,TRBJ2-7,TRBV7-9,CASSLGQGRTYEQYF,TGTGCCAGCAGCTTAGGACAGGGAAGAACCTACGAGCAGTACTTC
TRBD1,.,TRBJ2-7,TRBV9,CASSVTDRGHSYEQYF,TGTGCCAGCAGCGTGACAGACAGGGGGCACTCCTACGAGCAGTACTTC
.,.,TRBJ2-7,TRBV7-9,CASSLAAYEQYF,TGTGCCAGCAGCTTAGCCGCTTACGAGCAGTACTTC
.,.,TRBJ2-6,TRBV6-5,CASSYRGSGANVLTF,TGTGCCAGCAGTTACAGGGGGTCTGGGGCCAACGTCCTGACTTTC
.,.,TRBJ2-7,TRBV4-3,CASSQDWGGMVYEQYF,TGCGCCAGCAGCCAAGATTGGGGCGGAATGGTCTACGAGCAGTACTTC
.,.,TRBJ1-3,TRBV6-1,CASSVRGNSGNTIYF,TGTGCCAGCAGTGTCCGAGGGAACTCTGGAAACACCATATATTTT
.,.,TRBJ2-7,TRBV7-2,CASSPGRDYEQYF,TGTGCCAGCAGCCCCGGACGGGACTACGAGCAGTACTTC
.,.,TRBJ2-7,TRBV4-3,CASSQEQGLSYEQYF,TGCGCCAGCAGCCAAGAACAGGGTCTCTCCTACGAGCAGTACTTC
.,.,TRBJ1-1,TRBV30,CAWSSYQNTEAFF,TGTGCCTGGAGTTCTTACCAGAACACTGAAGCTTTCTTT
.,.,TRBJ2-1,TRBV7-2,CASSQGPTLNEQFF,TGTGCCAGCAGCCAGGGACCGACGCTCAATGAGCAGTTCTTC
TRBD1,.,TRBJ2-2,TRBV19,CASSIRTGGNKDGELFF,TGTGCCAGTAGTATTCGGACAGGGGGCAACAAGGACGGGGAGCTGTTTTTT
.,.,TRBJ2-7,TRBV11-2,CASSLFTAGAYEQYF,TGTGCCAGCAGCTTATTCACAGCAGGGGCCTACGAGCAGTACTTC
.,many,TRBJ1-2,TRBV30,CAWSVRGADGYTF,TGTGCCTGGAGTGTACGGGGGGCTGACGGCTACACCTTC
.,.,TRBJ1-5,TRBV9,CASSELPNQPQHF,TGTGCCAGCAGTGAACTACCCAATCAGCCCCAGCATTTT
.,.,TRBJ2-7,TRBV9,CASSEDWNYEQYF,TGTGCCAGCAGCGAGGACTGGAACTACGAGCAGTACTTC
TRBD1,.,TRBJ1-2,TRBV6-1,CARTPDRVAKNTF,TGTGCCAGGACTCCGGACAGGGTGGCAAAGAACACCTTC